Listed below are T cell receptor beta chains from one sample, sequenced in a study of beta chain features in type 1 diabetes. Using immunoSEQ multiplex PCR, the repertoire was profiled, and TCRdb retains in-frame clones only, with some absent. The sample holds around 430,000 clones, approximately 30% seen once. The sample comprised naive CD4+ T cells from blood. The receptors derive from a young man in good health. Each CDR3 is given without its conserved first and last residue. Not all rows give a size; the values are once, few, many and, for expanded clones, a class.

J gene	V gene	clone size	CDR3 protein
TRBJ2-7	TRBV4-2	-	ASSLPGQGAYEQY
TRBJ2-3	TRBV5-4	-	ASSQAGTQY
TRBJ2-5	TRBV7-9	few	ASSLAGSETQY
TRBJ2-1	TRBV30	few	AWQGGGASSYNEQF
TRBJ1-1	TRBV9	-	ASSVMGSGTEAF
TRBJ2-1	TRBV19	few	ASSGLTYNEQF
TRBJ1-5	TRBV9	-	ASSPRADMGQPQH
TRBJ2-1	TRBV9	few	ASSVVGATYNEQF
TRBJ2-5	TRBV7-2	few	ASSLVVRETQY
TRBJ1-5	TRBV10-2	few	ASSDGAGTQPQH
TRBJ2-7	TRBV7-9	few	ASNLLGTTYEQY
TRBJ2-1	TRBV14	-	ASSQDPPGLALTSSYNEQF
TRBJ2-1	TRBV7-2	-	ASSRPAGVSYNEQF
TRBJ2-7	TRBV28	-	ASSPSGSSLYEQY
TRBJ2-7	TRBV14	few	ASSPYPRSSSYEQY
TRBJ1-1	TRBV20-1	-	RVRSLSEAF
TRBJ1-3	TRBV5-1	-	ASSLDGGNTIY
TRBJ2-5	TRBV30	few	AWSVQGGTQY
TRBJ1-1	TRBV30	few	AWGQGAGTEAF
TRBJ1-3	TRBV30	-	AWSARQGNTIY
TRBJ2-3	TRBV5-4	-	ASSPRTGSTDTQY
TRBJ1-2	TRBV20-1	-	SATTGSGYT
TRBJ2-7	TRBV25-1	few	ASSEGARYEQY
TRBJ2-5	TRBV27	-	ASGSETQY
TRBJ2-4	TRBV7-9	-	ASSLGGEGQNIQY
TRBJ1-1	TRBV30	-	AWSPGRFTEAF
TRBJ2-5	TRBV6-6	-	ASSPSGHTQETQY
TRBJ2-3	TRBV9	once	ASSVAAGGPSDTQY
TRBJ2-1	TRBV4-3	few	ASSQEKTVTGYNEQF
TRBJ1-1	TRBV7-2	-	ASSFIRGPNTEAF
TRBJ2-1	TRBV13	few	ASSAQLAGAREQF
TRBJ2-7	TRBV28	once	ASSPKVPSREQY
TRBJ1-1	TRBV6-5	-	ASSYTGLEAF
TRBJ2-1	TRBV14	-	ASSPTSGRAGEQF
TRBJ1-2	TRBV25-1	few	ASRDSGVNYGYT
TRBJ2-7	TRBV19	-	ASNGDRAYEQY
TRBJ2-7	TRBV15	-	ATSRDQGLAGYYEQY
TRBJ1-1	TRBV7-2	-	ASSLSRDTEAF
TRBJ2-1	TRBV28	-	ASSLSVNEQF
TRBJ1-4	TRBV7-9	-	ASSLALGTGVEKLF
TRBJ2-7	TRBV7-2	-	ASSAAGTGDVKQY
TRBJ2-2	TRBV6-5	-	ASSARQGAVGELF
TRBJ1-5	TRBV28	few	ASSLPWEPQH
TRBJ2-7	TRBV21-1	-	ASSQHRDLSYEQY
TRBJ2-4	TRBV30	-	AWSRRAKNIQY
TRBJ1-4	TRBV30	-	AWSLREKLF
TRBJ2-3	TRBV9	-	ASSVRPGVEDTQY
TRBJ2-1	TRBV30	-	AWSEGRFYNEQF
TRBJ1-2	TRBV9	-	ASSRGQGDYGYT
TRBJ2-5	TRBV10-3	few	AISRGREETQY
TRBJ2-7	TRBV30	-	AWTNPGGLRGQY
TRBJ1-4	TRBV5-1	-	ASSRQGDSEKLF